This T cell receptor beta chain was captured by sequencing in a study of blood T cell repertoires in COVID-19. Study information: Italy, Spain and the United States were the sources of the convalescent and acute COVID-19 samples.

Participant age was roughly 18 to 90 years, and participants resided in about two dozen US areas. This clone was recorded only once. As originally analysed: Nucleated cell counts were estimated from reference gene primer amplification. The protocol was immunoSEQ multiplex PCR, while the TCRdb copy is restricted to in-frame clones and leaves out a portion. That table furnishes V, J and clone size, whereas the DNA furnished D and trimming. The sample lists a few hundred thousand clones; roughly 85% were seen once. Trimming took off 3 bases at V and 5 bases at J, with 10 bases between the two ends. There are 13 residues in the CDR3.

This receptor was identified in a woman in her fifties or sixties who had been exposed to COVID-19. The gene calls are TRBV12-3 or TRBV12-4 and TRBJ1-1; tentatively, D is TRBD1 (5 bases). The source material was PBMCs or T cells enriched from blood (not recorded which). CDR3 nucleotides: TGTGCCAGCAGTTTGGCAGGGAGGACTGAAGCTTTCTTT. Its protein is CASSLAGRTEAFF.